Each of the 23 T cell receptor beta chains below was sequenced from the same sample in a study of cytomegalovirus exposure and HLA in healthy donors. In the PCR, 60 Vbeta and 13 Jbeta primers were used. Profiling relied on immunoSEQ multiplex PCR, and the TCRdb table lists in-frame clones only, not all of them. The sample's table shows approximately 70,000 clones. Material for sequencing was PBMCs. Receptors originate from a female donor in good health and CMV-seropositive.

This sequence joins TRBV5-8 and TRBJ1-1; 9 bases map to TRBD1. Germline CDR1 and CDR2: SGHTS and YDEGEE. The CDR3 has 14 amino acids. Trimming at V came to 0 bases and at J to 10 bases, leaving 7 bases not matched to a gene. The CDR3 is CASSLAGTGSPAFF. The CDR3 DNA reads TGTGCCAGCAGCTTGGCAGGGACAGGGAGTCCAGCTTTCTTT.

This chain uses TRBV5-1 with TRBJ2-2, with D possibly matching TRBD1 (7 bases). CDR3 length: 17 amino acids. V was clipped by 0 bases and J by 7 bases, with 19 bases between them. Germline loops: CDR1 SGHRS, CDR2 YFSETQ. DNA for the CDR3: TGCGCCAGCAGCTTGGCCGGAGGGGGCAATATTGGCGGGGAGCTGTTTTTT. This gives the protein CASSLAGGGNIGGELFF.

The chain employs TRBV2 and TRBJ2-7; TRBD2 matches 10 bases. The germline gives CDR1 SNHLY, CDR2 FYNNEI. This CDR3 spans 15 amino acids. The V and J ends lost 5 bases and 1 base, in that order; junction bases with no gene match: 5. The CDR3 DNA sequence: TGTGCCAGCAGTTCTAGCGGGAGTAGGTCCTACGAGCAGTACTTC. It specifies CASSSSGSRSYEQYF.

This sequence joins TRBV11-1 and TRBJ2-7; 9 nucleotides line up with TRBD2. V trimming: 4 bases; J trimming: 2 bases; junction bases outside the gene matches: 6. The CDR3 extends over 15 amino acids. Per germline, CDR1 SGHAT and CDR2 FQDESV (reference sequence). Written as DNA, the CDR3 is TGTGCCAGCAGCTGGGGAGCGGGGGGAACCTACGAGCAGTACTTC. Its translation: CASSWGAGGTYEQYF.

This rearrangement joins TRBV6-5 to TRBJ1-3; D is unresolved. With 6 bases removed from V and 6 bases from J, the gap between germline ends came to 9 bases. Germline V CDR1 and CDR2: MNHEY, SVGAGI. This CDR3 comprises 12 residues. The CDR3 coding sequence is TGTGCCAGCAGCTCCCTGGCAAACACCATATATTTT. Its translation is CASSSLANTIYF.

The CDR3 DNA reads as TGCGCCAGCAGCTTCGACCTAGCGGCTTCTAGCACAGATACGCAGTATTTT. This sequence encodes CASSFDLAASSTDTQYF. The rearrangement links TRBV5-1 to TRBJ2-3; 7 bases fit TRBD2. Germline CDR1 reads SGHRS; CDR2 reads YFSETQ. V shed 2 bases and J 0 bases; nucleotides not matched to a gene: 9. The CDR3 has 17 amino acids.

This chain uses TRBV6-1 with TRBJ2-5, with 12 bases lining up with TRBD2. CDR1 is MNHNS and CDR2 is SASEGT in the germline V gene. Losses at the gene ends were 6 bases for V and 5 bases for J; bases not matched to a gene: 7. The CDR3 consists of 15 residues. This CDR3 is CASRGLAGIGETQYF. The CDR3 DNA sequence: TGTGCCAGCAGAGGACTAGCGGGAATCGGGGAGACCCAGTACTTC.

This chain connects TRBV27 to TRBJ2-7, with 7 nucleotides matching TRBD1. V was clipped by 6 bases and J by 4 bases; unmatched bases: 6. The CDR3 is 13 amino acids. Germline CDR1 and CDR2: MNHEY and SMNVEV (reference sequence). CDR3 residues: CASSRQGGYEQYF. The CDR3 bases are TGTGCCAGCAGCCGACAGGGCGGATACGAGCAGTACTTC.

The chain uses TRBV10-2 and TRBJ2-7; possibly TRBD1 for D (5 bases). Trimming took off 7 bases at V and 4 bases at J, with 17 bases between the two ends. The V gene's germline CDR1 is WSHSY and CDR2 SAAADI. There are 14 residues in the CDR3. The CDR3 nucleotides read TGCGCCAGCAAGTGGGGCGGTCTCCCGTACGAGCAGTACTTC. Protein product: CASKWGGLPYEQYF.

The V gene is TRBV7-2, the J gene TRBJ1-1; TRBD1 might be the D (5 bases). Deletions cut 0 bases from V and 1 base from J, with 9 bases between. Germline loops: CDR1 SGHTA, CDR2 FQGNSA. The CDR3 has 15 residues. DNA of the CDR3: TGTGCCAGCAGCTTAGCGGGGGGAACGAACACTGAAGCTTTCTTT. Its protein is CASSLAGGTNTEAFF.

CDR3 nucleotide sequence: TGCGCCAGCAGCCAAGATTCGGTGAAGGCAGGGCGGTATGGCTACACCTTC. It codes for CASSQDSVKAGRYGYTF. The rearrangement joins TRBV4-3 to TRBJ1-2; D may be TRBD1 (5 bases). V shed 0 bases and J shed 5 bases, with 19 bases lying between them. Per the germline V gene, CDR1 is LGHNA and CDR2 is YSLEER. The CDR3 is made up of 17 amino acids.

This sequence joins TRBV10-1 and TRBJ2-1, with 9 bases fitting TRBD2. Losses at the gene ends were 5 bases for V and 12 bases for J; bases not matched to a gene: 14. Germline assignment: CDR1 WNHNN and CDR2 SYGVQD (reference sequence). This CDR3 contains 15 residues. The CDR3 sequence is CASSPGVAGETVQFF. The CDR3 DNA reads TGCGCCAGCAGTCCCGGGGTAGCGGGAGAGACGGTGCAGTTCTTC.

This sequence joins TRBV21-1 and TRBJ2-3; the table's TRBD2 call for D was not verified on the DNA. TRBV21-1 is classified as a pseudogene. This CDR3 region has 14 residues. The CDR3 DNA reads TGTGCCAGCAGCAAAGATAAAGGGAGGGATACGCAGTATTTT. Protein: CASSKDKGRDTQYF.

The genes are TRBV18 and TRBJ1-4, with D possibly being TRBD1 (5 bases). CDR1 is KGHSH, CDR2 LQKENI, per germline. V lost 1 base, J lost 2 bases, and 11 bases lay in between. The CDR3 extends over 16 amino acids. The DNA for the CDR3 is TGTGCCAGCTCACCACGTAGCGGGGCGACTAATGAAAAACTGTTTTTT. Amino acid sequence: CASSPRSGATNEKLFF.

In DNA form, the CDR3 reads TGTGCCAGCAGCTTACAACAGGGGGGAGAAAAACTGTTTTTT. Translation: CASSLQQGGEKLFF. The gene calls are TRBV7-9 and TRBJ1-4; 8 bases fit TRBD1. Germline values: CDR1 SEHNR, CDR2 FQNEAQ (reference sequence). The CDR3 contains 14 residues. The trim removed 2 bases at V and 8 bases at J, leaving 4 bases unmatched. Filled out from reference TRBV7-9 and TRBJ1-4, the complete variable domain reads DTGVSQNPRHKITKRGQNVTFRCDPISEHNRLYWYRQTLGQGPEFLTYFQNEAQLEKSRLLSDRFSAERPKGSFSTLEIQRTEQGDSAMYLCASSLQQGGEKLFFGSGTQLSVL.

The CDR3 reads CASSLAGAGRQQETQYF. The CDR3, as DNA: TGTGCCAGCAGCTTAGCCGGGGCAGGGAGGCAACAAGAGACCCAGTACTTC. The rearrangement uses TRBV7-9 and TRBJ2-5; weak D call: TRBD2 (6 bases). The V and J ends lost 0 bases and 2 bases respectively, with 16 bases between them. CDR3 length: 17 residues. Germline lookup yields CDR1 SEHNR and CDR2 FQNEAQ (reference sequence).

The chain recombines TRBV19 with TRBJ1-4; D not certain. The CDR3 consists of 15 residues. Between the trimmed V and J ends, which lost 7 bases and 5 bases, there was a span of 17 bases. Germline assignment: CDR1 LNHDA and CDR2 SQIVND (reference sequence). The CDR3 DNA reads as TGTGCCAGTACCCCAGTTGGCAGGTCAAATGAAAAACTGTTTTTT. Translation gives CASTPVGRSNEKLFF.

This rearrangement joins TRBV5-5 to TRBJ1-1; 8 nucleotides line up with TRBD1. The V segment lost 2 bases and the J segment 4 bases; nucleotides outside the gene matches: 1. The V gene's germline CDR1 is SGHKS and CDR2 YYEKEE (reference sequence). This CDR3 contains 13 residues. Written as DNA, the CDR3 is TGTGCCAGCAGCTTACAGGGGGGCACTGAAGCTTTCTTT. Protein product: CASSLQGGTEAFF.

This chain connects TRBV25-1 to TRBJ1-4; 7 bases line up with TRBD1. This CDR3 has 17 residues. Germline CDR1 MGHDK, CDR2 SYGVNS. V lost 4 bases to trimming and J lost 8 bases; unmatched junction nucleotides: 16. CDR3 bases: TGTGCCAGCAGTGTTGCGCAAGGGACAGCCTTCTCAGAAAAACTGTTTTTT. This translates into CASSVAQGTAFSEKLFF. The full variable domain, with the rest looked up from reference TRBV25-1 and TRBJ1-4, is EADIYQTPRYLVIGTGKKITLECSQTMGHDKMYWYQQDPGMELHLIHYSYGVNSTEKGDLSSESTVSRIRTEHFPLTLESARPSHTSQYLCASSVAQGTAFSEKLFFGSGTQLSVL.

V and J are TRBV18 and TRBJ1-3, with 7 bases identical to TRBD1. Germline loops: CDR1 KGHSH, CDR2 LQKENI. Losses at the gene ends were 3 bases for V and 7 bases for J; bases not matched to a gene: 15. This CDR3 contains 17 residues. The CDR3 DNA sequence: TGTGCCAGCTCACCGACGACAGGGAATTCCTTCGTTAACACCATATATTTT. Amino acids: CASSPTTGNSFVNTIYF.

This sequence joins TRBV28 and TRBJ2-4; D not resolved. Germline lookup yields CDR1 MDHEN and CDR2 SYDVKM. Trimming pared 3 bases from V and 1 base from J, leaving 10 bases between. The CDR3 covers 15 residues. The CDR3 DNA follows: TGTGCCAGCAGTTTGGTACACCCTGCCAAAAACATTCAGTACTTC. Its translation is CASSLVHPAKNIQYF.

CDR3 in DNA: TGTGCCAGCAGTACCCTAGCGGGAGGACCCTACAATGAGCAGTTCTTC. It translates to CASSTLAGGPYNEQFF. This rearrangement joins TRBV25-1 to TRBJ2-1; 11 bases are shared with TRBD2. The V gene end was trimmed by 5 bases and the J gene end by 2 bases; junction bases not matched to a gene: 5. The germline V gene has CDR1 MGHDK and CDR2 SYGVNS. The CDR3 is 16 residues long.

V is TRBV10-1 and J is TRBJ2-1, with TRBD1 as a possible D gene (6 bases). Looked up from germline, CDR1 is WNHNN and CDR2 is SYGVQD (reference sequence). The CDR3 is made up of 16 amino acids. Trimming took off 3 bases at V and 2 bases at J, with 14 bases between the two ends. The CDR3 DNA follows: TGCGCCAGCAGTGAACAGGGTATGGGGGCCTACAATGAGCAGTTCTTC. Amino acid sequence: CASSEQGMGAYNEQFF.